This T cell receptor (beta chain) is from a study of blood T cell repertoires in COVID-19. Clones were read by immunoSEQ multiplex PCR, and TCRdb kept only the in-frame ones, dropping some. The sample has 200,000 to 250,000 clones; approximately 90% are singletons. Sequencing was carried out using peripheral blood. This receptor was obtained from a woman aged 18-29 years who had recovered from COVID-19.

The CDR3 spells CASSWGLAGGSTGELFF. The CDR3 DNA reads as TGTGCCAGCAGCTGGGGACTAGCGGGAGGTAGCACCGGGGAGCTGTTTTTT. The V and J genes are TRBV5-6 and TRBJ2-2, with TRBD2 matching over 15 bases. The CDR3 sequence is 17 residues long. V shed 3 bases and J 4 bases; nucleotides not matched to a gene: 4. Per germline, CDR1 SGHDT and CDR2 YYEEEE. Supplemented by reference TRBV5-6 and TRBJ2-2, the full variable domain reads DAGVTQSPTHLIKTRGQQVTLRCSPKSGHDTVSWYQQALGQGPQFIFQYYEEEERQRGNFPDRFSGHQFPNYSSELNVNALLLGDSALYLCASSWGLAGGSTGELFFGEGSRLTVL.